Listed below are T cell receptor beta chains from one sample, sequenced in a study of blood T cell repertoires in COVID-19. Clones were read by immunoSEQ multiplex PCR, and TCRdb kept only the in-frame ones, dropping some. The sample yields roughly 290,000 clones, around four fifths seen once. The sample was peripheral blood. The receptors were sampled from a woman aged 50 to 65 with active or convalescent COVID-19. CDR3s include the opening cysteine and the closing phenylalanine or tryptophan.

TRBV6-5	TRBJ1-1	CASSLTGVRTEAFF
TRBV11-2	TRBJ2-5	CASSFLAGGRETQYF
TRBV6-5	TRBJ2-2	CASNRAPYTGELFF
TRBV5-6	TRBJ2-7	CASSFGRGREQYF
TRBV29-1	TRBJ1-2	CSVLDRGNYGYTF
TRBV6-4	TRBJ2-1	CASSDSGLASYEQFF
TRBV19	TRBJ2-1	CASSKAGPSYNEQFF
TRBV5-1	TRBJ2-1	CASSSERGSYNEQFF
TRBV9	TRBJ2-6	CASSVTATGANVLTF
TRBV5-4	TRBJ2-7	CASSFTSGSYEQYF
TRBV19	TRBJ2-3	CASSIGIAGITDTQYF
TRBV2	TRBJ1-2	CASSEGQGLNYGYTF
TRBV18	TRBJ1-1	CASSPPRQGSTEAFF
TRBV5-5	TRBJ2-1	CASSPFSDEQFF
TRBV5-1	TRBJ2-3	CASSLPGRGDTQYF
TRBV5-1	TRBJ1-1	CASSFGQGANEAFF
TRBV7-9	TRBJ1-5	CASSLLGGQPQHF
TRBV19	TRBJ2-3	CASSGLAANTDTQYF
TRBV29-1	TRBJ2-1	CSAQWDRDISEQFF
TRBV9	TRBJ2-1	CASSVAGSGRESEQFF
TRBV13	TRBJ2-4	CASSLSTFRGNIQYF
TRBV7-8	TRBJ1-2	CASSLRLDAPGETF
TRBV4-1	TRBJ1-1	CASSRLRNTEAFF
TRBV29-1	TRBJ2-3	CSVSWTDTDTQYF
TRBV9	TRBJ2-5	CASSVGRATETQYF
TRBV3-1/TRBV3-2	TRBJ2-1	CASSQGSGQLYNEQFF
TRBV7-7	TRBJ2-5	CASSFSVQETQYF
TRBV4-1	TRBJ1-1	CASSQDVDRVNTEAFF
TRBV7-9	TRBJ2-7	CASSLSLAGEVEQYF
TRBV7-9	TRBJ2-5	CASSPQGGRETQYF
TRBV4-1	TRBJ2-7	CASSQVSGSYYEQYF
TRBV6-1	TRBJ1-2	CASSEQGNYGYTF
TRBV19	TRBJ2-2	CASSLRAGSDTGELFF
TRBV28	TRBJ1-2	CASSTSGGGYTF
TRBV5-6	TRBJ1-1	CASSLAGNTEAFF
TRBV7-6	TRBJ2-1	CASSYTSGSYEQFF
TRBV29-1	TRBJ2-5	CSVREGAPGTQYF
TRBV11-2	TRBJ1-1	CASSLEAGLAEAFF
TRBV28	TRBJ2-7	CASSFTGLAGSVDKYF